The source of this T cell receptor beta chain is a study of shared clonotypes between healthy human individuals. The investigators split CD4+ cells into a CD45RA+ naive subset and a CD45RA-negative memory subset. Per the original methods: ImmunoSEQ yielded junction-only sequences lacking quality scores, so filtering differed. Using immunoSEQ multiplex PCR, the repertoire was profiled, and TCRdb retains in-frame clones only, with some absent. That table furnishes V, J and clone size, whereas the DNA furnished D and trimming. The top ten hold over 1.3% of the sample, which has around 940,000 clones, about three quarters seen once. This clone came up once. With 5 bases removed from V and 6 bases from J, the gap between germline ends came to 13 bases. The CDR3 covers 13 residues. CDR1 and CDR2 (germline): SGHTA, FQGTGA.

What was sequenced was memory CD4+ T cells sorted from blood. As for subset: CD45RA-negative fraction. The chain has TRBV7-3 and TRBJ1-2, with D perhaps TRBD1 (5 bases). This receptor was obtained from a young man in good health. This CDR3 is CASSPAGAHGYTF. The DNA of the CDR3 is TGTGCCAGCAGCCCCGCCGGGGCACATGGCTACACCTTC.